This entry lists 13 T cell receptor beta chains sequenced from one sample in a study of human T cells and chemical hapten exposure (dated by TCRdb to the early 2020s). The protocol used for the library was RACE. Sequencing was performed on a NextSeq 500. The raw public reads went through TCRdb reprocessing: fastp at Q25, MiXCR clone calling, in-frame beta chains kept. Rows with one shared CDR3 protein collapse into an entry with the most common genes and DNA. The sample data list 110,000 or so distinct CDR3 sequences, and 9.2% of these were observed just once. The ten largest make up approximately 3% of the sample. Per the publication, the time point label means: patch test 2, 6 weeks after DPC sensitization. Taken with the paper, the label for treatment or condition translates to: therapeutic diphenylcyclopropenone sensitization with weekly scalp DPC. The sample in question was whole blood, obtained in connection with sensitization to the hapten diphenylcyclopropenone (DPC). The receptors come from a woman aged 40 to 50 with alopecia areata. Some clones in this sample may be carry-over from other donors' samples.

The rearrangement links TRBV6-5 to TRBJ2-1, with 10 bases aligning to TRBD2. The CDR3 length is 15 residues. V was clipped by 5 bases and J by 9 bases; unmatched bases: 10. The germline V gene has CDR1 MNHEY and CDR2 SVGAGI. The CDR3 DNA reads TGTGCCAGCAGTGGGCAAGCGGGGGGGCTGATTGAGCAGTTCTTC. This gives the protein CASSGQAGGLIEQFF.

V and J are TRBV19 and TRBJ2-5, with D perhaps TRBD2 (6 bases). There are 16 residues in the CDR3. The germline gives CDR1 LNHDA, CDR2 SQIVND (reference sequence). Trimming stripped 5 bases from V and 4 bases from J, with 20 bases between. The CDR3 loop is CASSATSTGSGETQYF. The DNA of the CDR3 is TGTGCCAGTAGTGCCACCTCGACCGGGAGCGGAGAGACCCAGTACTTC.

This clonotype has just a few counts. The CDR3 coding sequence is TGTGCCAGCAAGACCGGACTAAACACCGGGGAGCTGTTTTTT. Its protein is CASKTGLNTGELFF. The chain combines TRBV12-3 or TRBV12-4 with TRBJ2-2; a weak D match, TRBD2 (6 bases). Trimming pared 7 bases from V and 2 bases from J, leaving 11 bases between. The CDR3 consists of 14 residues.

This clonotype was counted ten times or more. The chain recombines TRBV3-1 with TRBJ2-2, with 7 positions matching TRBD1. This CDR3 is built from 14 residues. In germline, CDR1 is LGHDT, CDR2 YNNKEL (reference sequence). J was trimmed by 5 bases and V by 10 bases; bases with no gene match: 10. This CDR3 reads CATAPGGKTGELFF. CDR3 DNA sequence: TGTGCCACCGCACCAGGGGGTAAGACCGGGGAGCTGTTTTTT.

This clonotype was seen many times. The chain has TRBV11-2 and TRBJ1-2; 7 nucleotides line up with TRBD1. V was pared by 11 bases and J by 3 bases, with 6 bases of the junction left unmatched. CDR1 and CDR2 from the germline V gene are SGHAT and FQNNGV. The CDR3 has 12 amino acids. CDR3 nucleotides: TGTGCCGGGAGAGACAGGGACTATGGCTACACCTTC. Protein product: CAGRDRDYGYTF.

Only a few counts were recorded for this clonotype. The V and J genes are TRBV6-2 or TRBV6-3 and TRBJ2-1, with 10 bases that match TRBD2. Per the germline V gene, CDR1 is MNHEY and CDR2 is SVGEGT. V lost 3 bases, J lost 6 bases, and 5 bases stayed unmatched. The CDR3 is 15 residues long. This CDR3 is CASSYGLAVGNEQFF. Written as DNA, the CDR3 is TGTGCCAGCAGTTATGGACTAGCGGTTGGCAATGAGCAGTTCTTC.

Concerning this clonotype itself: Mismatch with germline at one junction end may stem from a read error. This chain connects TRBV7-2 to TRBJ1-2; no firm D call. Germline CDR1 SGHTA, CDR2 FQGNSA. The CDR3 has 12 amino acids. CDR3 in amino acids: CASSLVSLGYIF. CDR3 in DNA: TGTGCCAGCAGCTTAGTCTCCCTTGGCTACATCTTC.

This clonotype was detected many times. The chain carries TRBV7-9 and TRBJ1-6; 10 positions agree with TRBD1. The CDR3 consists of 14 residues. V lost 5 bases, J lost 8 bases, and 3 bases stayed unmatched. Germline values: CDR1 SEHNR, CDR2 FQNEAQ (reference sequence). CDR3 coding DNA: TGTGCCAGCAGCCCCGGGACAGGGGATTCACCCCTCCACTTT. As protein: CASSPGTGDSPLHF. Full variable domain (missing parts from reference TRBV7-9 and TRBJ1-6): DTGVSQNPRHKITKRGQNVTFRCDPISEHNRLYWYRQTLGQGPEFLTYFQNEAQLEKSRLLSDRFSAERPKGSFSTLEIQRTEQGDSAMYLCASSPGTGDSPLHFGNGTRLTVT.

This clonotype appeared many times. The rearrangement joins TRBV2 to TRBJ2-7; tentative D call: TRBD2 (5 bases). The CDR3 totals 13 residues. The germline V and J ends were trimmed by 4 bases and 3 bases, with 10 bases remaining between them. CDR1 and CDR2 (germline): SNHLY, FYNNEI. CDR3 in DNA: TGTGCCAGCAGTGGGGAGCGGTTCTACGAGCAGTACTTC. Protein sequence: CASSGERFYEQYF.

This clonotype was observed at least ten times. V gene TRBV4-1 combines with J gene TRBJ2-7, with D perhaps TRBD1 or TRBD2 (5 bases each). V lost 4 bases to trimming and J lost 9 bases, with 19 bases between them. The CDR3 runs 14 residues. The germline gives CDR1 MGHRA, CDR2 YSYEKL. The CDR3 sequence is CASSPGRVDRGQYF. The CDR3 nucleotides read TGCGCCAGCAGCCCGGGACGGGTGGACCGGGGGCAGTACTTC.

This clonotype was counted ten times or more. The J gene is TRBJ1-2, the V gene TRBV18; perhaps TRBD1 as D (5 bases). The CDR3 runs 13 residues. V was shortened by 1 base and J by 6 bases, with 9 bases between the two germline ends. Germline V gene data show CDR1 as KGHSH and CDR2 as LQKENI. As DNA, the CDR3 is TGTGCCAGCTCACCACGCAGGGACGATGGCTACACCTTC. This encodes CASSPRRDDGYTF.

This clonotype was recorded many times. The chain carries TRBV20-1 and TRBJ1-4; TRBD1 agrees at 8 bases. With V trimmed by 6 bases and J by 1 base, 7 bases remained unmatched. Looked up from germline, CDR1 is DFQATT and CDR2 is SNEGSKA (reference sequence). This CDR3 spans 15 amino acids. The CDR3, as DNA: TGCAGTGCGCGACGTACAGGGGGAACTAATGAAAAACTGTTTTTT. Its translation is CSARRTGGTNEKLFF.

This clonotype has a handful of counts. The J gene is TRBJ1-6, the V gene TRBV7-9, with 9 bases fitting TRBD1. CDR3 length: 15 residues. The J segment lost 7 bases and the V segment lost 1 base, leaving 2 bases of the junction unmatched. Per germline, CDR1 SEHNR and CDR2 FQNEAQ (reference sequence). CDR3 in DNA: TGTGCCAGCAGCTTAGGGGACAGGGACAATTCACCCCTCCACTTT. Amino acid sequence: CASSLGDRDNSPLHF.